Listed here are 9 T cell receptor beta chains from one sample, sequenced in a study of CD8+CD57+ T cells in acquired aplastic anemia. The patients chosen for sequencing had shown expansion of CD8+CD57+ cells (detected by flow cytometry). Researchers used genomic DNA as the template to profile TCR beta VDJ and CDR3. TCRdb redid the calling of the reads with MiXCR, one entry per CDR3 protein. The sample comprises some 200,000 distinct CDR3 sequences, under 50% of which are singletons, and 1.8% rests with the top ten. Sequences were obtained from sorted CD4+, CD8+, or CD8+CD57+ T cells (not recorded which) from PBMCs. These receptors were taken from a human donor with aplastic anemia.

Only a few counts were recorded for this clonotype. V gene TRBV5-4 combines with J gene TRBJ2-2, with 7 positions matching TRBD2. V dropped 3 bases and J dropped 4; count of bases not matched to a gene: 9. The CDR3 is 16 residues long. Germline V gives CDR1 SGHNT, CDR2 YYREEE (reference sequence). The CDR3 DNA reads TGTGCCAGCAGCTCAAAAACTAGCGAGACCACCGGGGAGCTGTTTTTT. The encoded protein is CASSSKTSETTGELFF.

V is TRBV20-1 and J is TRBJ2-3; possible D gene TRBD2, 5 bases. Germline V gene data show CDR1 as DFQATT and CDR2 as SNEGSKA (reference sequence). Trimming took 4 bases from V and 8 from J, leaving 13 bases between them. This CDR3 has 12 residues. The CDR3 DNA reads as TGCAGTGCTATGGGGAAGGCGGGTACGCAGTATTTT. This gives the protein CSAMGKAGTQYF.

The table lists this clonotype with a few counts. The rearrangement links TRBV28 to TRBJ1-2, with 7 bases identical to TRBD1. CDR3 size: 13 residues. The J segment lost 6 bases and the V segment lost 7 bases, leaving 8 bases of the junction unmatched. Per the germline V gene, CDR1 is MDHEN and CDR2 is SYDVKM. For the CDR3, the DNA is TGTGCCAGCACCTCTGCAGGGGGTGATGGCTACACCTTC. It translates to CASTSAGGDGYTF.

The chain's CDR3 is CASSRDSGANVLTF. CDR3 DNA sequence: TGTGCCAGCAGTCGGGACTCTGGGGCCAACGTCCTGACTTTC. The chain uses TRBV6-4 and TRBJ2-6, with a weak D call TRBD2 (5 bases). There are 14 residues in the CDR3. Germline loops: CDR1 MRHNA, CDR2 SNTAGT. Trimming removed 5 bases at V and 0 bases at J, with 5 bases between.

The rearrangement joins TRBV7-9 to TRBJ1-4, with D tentatively TRBD1 (6 bases). The CDR3 is made up of 15 amino acids. Trimming removed 2 bases at V and 5 bases at J, with 12 bases between. The germline V gene has CDR1 SEHNR and CDR2 FQNEAQ (reference sequence). Here the CDR3 DNA reads TGTGCCAGCAGCTTACTACAGGGCTTGAATGAAAAACTGTTTTTT. Amino acids: CASSLLQGLNEKLFF.

The chain joins TRBV10-3 to TRBJ1-5; D not certain. Germline V CDR1 and CDR2: ENHRY, SYGVKD. This CDR3 comprises 15 residues. Trimming left V 0 bases short and J 3 bases short, with 9 bases between. The chain's CDR3 is CAISESIDLNQPQHF. The CDR3 DNA reads TGTGCCATCAGTGAGTCAATCGACCTCAATCAGCCCCAGCATTTT.

The J gene is TRBJ2-3, the V gene TRBV9, with D perhaps matching TRBD2 (5 bases). CDR3 size: 14 residues. The germline gives CDR1 SGDLS, CDR2 YYNGEE. V lost 0 bases, J lost 6 bases, and 11 bases lay in between. The CDR3 here is CASSVGRSQDTQYF. The CDR3 region has the DNA TGTGCCAGCAGCGTAGGGAGGTCACAGGATACGCAGTATTTT.

The genes are TRBV2 and TRBJ1-5; a weak D match, TRBD1 (6 bases). This CDR3 is built from 15 residues. Germline CDR1 reads SNHLY; CDR2 reads FYNNEI. Trimming removed 6 bases at V and 7 bases at J, with 19 bases between. As DNA, the CDR3 is TGTGCCAGCAGCGACCCGACAGGCCAGGGACAGCCCCAGCATTTT. Amino acid sequence: CASSDPTGQGQPQHF.

The chain employs TRBV24-1 and TRBJ2-1, with 8 bases fitting TRBD1. The J segment lost 7 bases and the V segment lost 6 bases, leaving 7 bases of the junction unmatched. The CDR3 contains 14 residues. The germline CDR1 and CDR2 sequences are KGHDR and SFDVKD. The CDR3 DNA reads TGTGCCACCAGTTCTGGACAGGGCCAAAATGAGCAGTTCTTC. It is translated as CATSSGQGQNEQFF.